These 30 T cell receptor beta chains were all obtained from the same sample, sequenced in a study of CD8 T cells in Susac syndrome. The RNA input was 0.5 to 1 ug, and it was reverse transcribed with random hexamers. TCRdb re-called the immunoSEQ multiplex PCR reads with MiXCR, one entry per CDR3 protein. The sample lists fewer than 150,000 distinct CDR3 sequences; more than 75% were seen once. Sample: CD8+ T cells from PBMCs. The receptors were sampled from a human donor with multiple sclerosis.

This chain uses TRBV27 with TRBJ2-7; the D gene is possibly TRBD2 (5 bases). Germline loops: CDR1 MNHEY, CDR2 SMNVEV (reference sequence). The CDR3 length is 12 residues. The V end lost 8 bases, the J end lost 6 bases, and 14 bases lay between the germline ends. CDR3 DNA: TGTGCCAGCGTCGACTACGCAGGCGAGCAGTACTTC. It is translated as CASVDYAGEQYF.

The chain employs TRBV10-3 and TRBJ2-1; no firm D call. The CDR3 is 11 residues long. V lost 0 bases and J lost 14, with 8 bases in between. Per germline, CDR1 ENHRY and CDR2 SYGVKD. CDR3 nucleotides: TGTGCCATCAGTGAGTCGGGTCAGGAGTTCTTC. This encodes CAISESGQEFF.

The table lists this clonotype with a few counts. The chain uses TRBV11-1 and TRBJ2-1; TRBD2 matches 7 bases. In germline, CDR1 is SGHAT, CDR2 FQDESV (reference sequence). Trimming took 6 bases from V and 0 from J; bases not matched to a gene: 8. The CDR3 is 16 amino acids. The DNA for the CDR3 is TGTGCCAGCAGAACAGGCACGGGAGGCTCCTACAATGAGCAGTTCTTC. Its protein product is CASRTGTGGSYNEQFF.

The rearrangement uses TRBV7-9 and TRBJ2-1; D is unresolved. Germline V CDR1 and CDR2: SEHNR, FQNEAQ (reference sequence). The V end was cut by 5 bases, the J end by 9 bases, with 14 bases between. The CDR3 is made up of 13 amino acids. The CDR3 region is CASSPSENLEQFF. The CDR3 DNA reads as TGTGCCAGCAGCCCCTCAGAGAATCTTGAGCAGTTCTTC.

A few counts support this clonotype. The chain employs TRBV2 and TRBJ1-1; D gene uncertain. The V end was cut by 3 bases, the J end by 0 bases, with 5 bases between. The CDR3 is 13 amino acids. Germline CDR1 is SNHLY and CDR2 is FYNNEI. CDR3 sequence reads: CASSDMMNTEAFF. The CDR3 DNA reads TGTGCCAGCAGTGACATGATGAACACTGAAGCTTTCTTT.

The V and J genes are TRBV7-9 and TRBJ1-1; perhaps TRBD1 as D (5 bases). Between the trimmed V and J ends, which lost 4 bases and 0 bases, there was a span of 6 bases. The CDR3 covers 13 residues. Germline-derived CDR1 and CDR2 are SEHNR and FQNEAQ (reference sequence). The CDR3 region has the DNA TGTGCCAGCAGCTGGGGGATGAACACTGAAGCTTTCTTT. It yields the protein CASSWGMNTEAFF.

This clonotype has a single count. The gene calls are TRBV4-1 and TRBJ2-1; D is tentatively TRBD1 or TRBD2 (5 bases each). Germline V gene sequence: CDR1 MGHRA, CDR2 YSYEKL. V was clipped by 1 base and J by 5 bases, with 6 bases between them. The CDR3 covers 13 residues. CDR3: CASSQVGDNEQFF. Here the CDR3 DNA reads TGCGCCAGCAGCCAAGTGGGGGACAATGAGCAGTTCTTC.

The genes are TRBV3-1 and TRBJ2-7; no reliable D call. Germline CDR1 and CDR2: LGHDT and YNNKEL (reference sequence). Trimming left V 1 base short and J 5 bases short, with 9 bases between. The CDR3 contains 13 residues. CDR3 nucleotide sequence: TGTGCCAGCAGCCAAGCTTCGGCGGACGAGCAGTACTTC. Translated, it gives CASSQASADEQYF.

V is TRBV7-8 and J is TRBJ2-5, with unresolved D. V was shortened by 4 bases and J by 3 bases, with 9 bases between the two germline ends. The CDR3 is 13 residues long. CDR1 and CDR2 from the germline V gene are SGHVS and FQNEAQ. CDR3 in DNA: TGTGCCAGCAGCTCCATACTCGAAGAGACCCAGTACTTC. Translating it yields CASSSILEETQYF.

This clonotype showed up just once. This chain links TRBV6-5 with TRBJ2-7, with 7 bases identical to TRBD2. The CDR3 has 14 amino acids. Germline lookup yields CDR1 MNHEY and CDR2 SVGAGI. With 6 bases clipped from V and 5 bases from J, the junction kept 10 bases outside the gene matches. The CDR3 is CASRAGGTFHEQYF. DNA of the CDR3: TGTGCCAGCAGAGCCGGGGGGACCTTCCACGAGCAGTACTTC.

The genes are TRBV30 and TRBJ1-1; D ambiguous. The CDR3 sequence is 12 residues long. Trimming removed 4 bases at V and 1 base at J, with 7 bases between. The germline V gene has CDR1 GTSNPN and CDR2 SVGIG (reference sequence). The CDR3 loop reads CAWTSTNTEAFF. Here the CDR3 DNA reads TGTGCCTGGACGTCAACGAACACTGAAGCTTTCTTT. Full variable domain (remainder filled in from reference TRBV30 and TRBJ1-1): SQTIHQWPATLVQPVGSPLSLECTVEGTSNPNLYWYRQAAGRGLQLLFYSVGIGQISSEVPQNLSASRPQDRQFILSSKKLLLSDSGFYLCAWTSTNTEAFFGQGTRLTVV.

The J gene is TRBJ2-2, the V gene TRBV28, with a possible D match to TRBD1 (5 bases). The CDR3 has 14 amino acids. Trimming removed 6 bases from V and 1 base from J, with 9 bases in between. CDR1 MDHEN and CDR2 SYDVKM come from the germline V gene. This CDR3 is CASRPGQNTGELFF. DNA of the CDR3: TGTGCCAGCAGACCCGGACAGAACACCGGGGAGCTGTTTTTT.

V and J are TRBV12-3 or TRBV12-4 and TRBJ1-1, with 9 positions matching TRBD1. The CDR3 sequence is 13 residues long. Unmatched junction bases numbered 1, after V lost 8 bases and J lost 0 bases. The chain's CDR3 is CASGDRVNTEAFF. DNA for the CDR3: TGTGCCAGCGGGGACAGGGTGAACACTGAAGCTTTCTTT.

This sequence joins TRBV12-3 or TRBV12-4 and TRBJ2-3; 11 nucleotides match TRBD2. The trim removed 7 bases at V and 2 bases at J, leaving 11 bases unmatched. This CDR3 contains 17 residues. The chain's CDR3 is CASTPGLADLSTDTQYF. CDR3 nucleotides: TGTGCCAGCACCCCGGGACTAGCGGATCTGTCCACAGATACGCAGTATTTT.

V is TRBV10-2 and J is TRBJ1-6; TRBD1 matches 7 bases. CDR1 is WSHSY, CDR2 SAAADI, per germline. The V and J ends lost 6 bases and 10 bases, in that order; junction bases with no gene match: 15. CDR3 length: 16 residues. The CDR3 sequence: CASRRQPVGTESPLHF. The CDR3 DNA follows: TGCGCCAGCAGAAGACAGCCAGTGGGGACAGAATCACCCCTCCACTTT.

V usage is TRBV3-1 and J usage is TRBJ1-1; D is unclear. Germline V gene lookup returns CDR1 LGHDT and CDR2 YNNKEL (reference sequence). The CDR3 is 12 residues long. Trimming took 4 bases from V and 6 from J, leaving 9 bases between them. Here the CDR3 DNA reads TGTGCCAGCAGCCGGCGACCCGCTGAAGCTTTCTTT. This encodes CASSRRPAEAFF.

The rearrangement joins TRBV4-3 to TRBJ2-3; either TRBD1 or TRBD2 may supply D (6 bases each). Germline assignment: CDR1 LGHNA and CDR2 YSLEER. V lost 0 bases, J lost 4 bases, and 11 bases lay in between. The CDR3 extends over 15 amino acids. CDR3 residues: CASSQDEEGADTQYF. CDR3 nucleotide sequence: TGCGCCAGCAGCCAAGATGAGGAGGGGGCAGATACGCAGTATTTT.

The gene calls are TRBV7-2 and TRBJ1-1; possibly TRBD1 for D (6 bases). CDR1 SGHTA and CDR2 FQGNSA come from the germline V gene. Trimming cost V 6 bases and J 7 bases, with 9 bases left between them. The length of the CDR3 is 11 residues. This CDR3 is CASRRGGEAFF. The CDR3 nucleotides read TGTGCCAGCAGAAGGGGGGGTGAAGCTTTCTTT.

The genes are TRBV10-3 and TRBJ1-2; a weak D match, TRBD1 (5 bases). Germline V gives CDR1 ENHRY, CDR2 SYGVKD. The CDR3 totals 15 residues. V shed 0 bases and J shed 7 bases, with 15 bases lying between them. CDR3 coding DNA: TGTGCCATCAGTGAGTCAAGGGCAGGGTCGCGTGGCTACACCTTC. This translates into CAISESRAGSRGYTF.

The chain links TRBV5-6 to TRBJ2-3; TRBD2 is a possible D gene (6 bases). Looked up from germline, CDR1 is SGHDT and CDR2 is YYEEEE. This CDR3 comprises 16 residues. Trimming pared 4 bases from V and 0 bases from J, leaving 15 bases between. In DNA, the CDR3 is TGTGCCAGCAGCCCTACGGGAGACACCAGCACAGATACGCAGTATTTT. Translating it yields CASSPTGDTSTDTQYF.

The rearrangement joins TRBV15 to TRBJ2-2; D may be TRBD2 (6 bases). Germline CDR1 reads LNHNV; CDR2 reads YYDKDF (reference sequence). This CDR3 is built from 14 residues. With 0 bases removed from V and 6 bases from J, the gap between germline ends came to 8 bases. CDR3 in amino acids: CATSRESGAGELFF. The DNA for the CDR3 is TGTGCCACCAGCAGAGAATCGGGGGCCGGGGAGCTGTTTTTT.

The V call is TRBV6-2 or TRBV6-3, the J call TRBJ1-1, with D maybe TRBD1 (6 bases). Trimming removed 2 bases from V and 0 bases from J, with 10 bases in between. Germline CDR1 MNHEY, CDR2 SVGEGT. The length of the CDR3 is 15 residues. The DNA of the CDR3 is TGTGCCAGCAGTTACGGCGGGGACATGAACACTGAAGCTTTCTTT. It is translated as CASSYGGDMNTEAFF.

This clonotype was found a few times. The CDR3 nucleotides read TGTGCCAGCAGCCCTAGCGGGATTAACACCGGGGAGCTGTTTTTT. As protein: CASSPSGINTGELFF. The rearrangement joins TRBV11-2 to TRBJ2-2, with 9 bases lining up with TRBD2. V gave up 5 bases and J gave up 2 bases; unmatched junction bases: 3. Germline CDR1 and CDR2: SGHAT and FQNNGV. CDR3 length equals 15 residues.

This rearrangement joins TRBV12-3 or TRBV12-4 to TRBJ1-2; D unresolved. The CDR3 length is 16 residues. The V and J ends lost 2 bases and 2 bases respectively, with 15 bases between them. CDR3 DNA: TGTGCCAGCAGTTTATCCCCCCCGGATCCGAACTATGGCTACACCTTC. It codes for CASSLSPPDPNYGYTF.

The rearrangement links TRBV5-6 to TRBJ2-6, with a weak D call TRBD2 (6 bases). Per germline, CDR1 SGHDT and CDR2 YYEEEE. CDR3 size: 18 residues. Trimming cost V 4 bases and J 4 bases, with 21 bases left between them. The CDR3 region is CASSPGLTRALGANVLTF. In DNA, the CDR3 is TGTGCCAGCAGCCCGGGACTCACTCGGGCGTTGGGGGCCAACGTCCTGACTTTC.

This rearrangement joins TRBV20-1 to TRBJ2-7, with 7 bases identical to TRBD1. Germline V gene sequence: CDR1 DFQATT, CDR2 SNEGSKA (reference sequence). Trimming cost V 3 bases and J 3 bases; bases outside gene matches: 5. CDR3 length: 13 amino acids. The CDR3 spells CSASNRGLYEQYF. The CDR3 DNA follows: TGCAGTGCTAGTAACAGGGGTCTCTACGAGCAGTACTTC.

The chain uses TRBV15 and TRBJ2-7; 10 positions match TRBD2. The CDR3 loop spans 15 amino acids. Trimming cost V 8 bases and J 5 bases; bases outside gene matches: 12. The germline V gene has CDR1 LNHNV and CDR2 YYDKDF (reference sequence). CDR3 in DNA: TGTGCCACCCGCTCTTTAGCGGGAGGTTTGAACGAGCAGTACTTC. As protein: CATRSLAGGLNEQYF.

As DNA, the CDR3 is TGCGCCAGCAGCCAAGATGGAGGAGGGGGCACAGATACGCAGTATTTT. Translation gives CASSQDGGGGTDTQYF. The chain recombines TRBV4-3 with TRBJ2-3, with a tentative D call TRBD2 (6 bases). This CDR3 is 16 amino acids long. Germline CDR1 reads LGHNA; CDR2 reads YSLEER. V was clipped by 0 bases and J by 1 base, with 11 bases between them.

A single count supports this clonotype. V gene TRBV27 combines with J gene TRBJ1-2; the D is unclear. The CDR3 loop spans 15 amino acids. In germline, CDR1 is MNHEY, CDR2 SMNVEV (reference sequence). V shed 0 bases and J shed 4 bases, with 12 bases lying between them. Written as DNA, the CDR3 is TGTGCCAGCAGTTTATCGACGGGCTCGGTCTATGGCTACACCTTC. Its translation: CASSLSTGSVYGYTF.

This clonotype has a handful of counts. The chain is built from TRBV4-1 and TRBJ2-7; 7 nucleotides agree with TRBD2. The CDR3 contains 16 residues. With V trimmed by 1 base and J by 4 bases, 10 bases remained unmatched. Germline V gene data show CDR1 as MGHRA and CDR2 as YSYEKL. Here the CDR3 reads CASSQVGGSGDYEQYF. The CDR3 DNA follows: TGCGCCAGCAGCCAAGTTGGAGGGAGCGGGGATTACGAGCAGTACTTC.